This entry lists 23 T cell receptor beta chains sequenced from one sample in a study of cytomegalovirus exposure and HLA in healthy donors. Amplification used 60 Vbeta primers and 13 Jbeta primers. TCRdb's table, derived via immunoSEQ multiplex PCR, lists solely in-frame clones and lacks some. The listing records approximately 110,000 clones. Sequenced: PBMCs. These TCRs come from a man aged 40-50 years in good health and CMV-seronegative.

V is TRBV19 and J is TRBJ2-1; 13 positions agree with TRBD2. This CDR3 is 18 amino acids long. CDR1 LNHDA and CDR2 SQIVND come from the germline V gene (reference sequence). The J segment lost 0 bases and the V segment lost 4 bases, leaving 6 bases of the junction unmatched. The CDR3 protein is CASSRGLAGTSSYNEQFF. The CDR3 nucleotides read TGTGCCAGTAGTAGGGGACTAGCGGGAACGAGCTCCTACAATGAGCAGTTCTTC.

The chain links TRBV4-2 to TRBJ2-5; 10 nucleotides agree with TRBD2. Germline V gene sequence: CDR1 LGHNA, CDR2 YNFKEQ. CDR3 length equals 17 residues. J lost 2 bases, V lost 1 base, and 7 bases had no gene match. The CDR3 nucleotides are TGTGCCAGCAGCCAAGGAGGAGCGGGAGGGTGGCAAGAGACCCAGTACTTC. Translated: CASSQGGAGGWQETQYF.

The chain joins TRBV5-1 to TRBJ2-3; maybe TRBD2 (6 bases). The CDR3 spans 16 residues. Looked up from germline, CDR1 is SGHRS and CDR2 is YFSETQ. V lost 0 bases to trimming and J lost 5 bases, with 16 bases between them. This CDR3 is CASSLARIGGVDTQYF. CDR3 sequence (DNA): TGCGCCAGCAGCTTGGCCCGTATTGGAGGGGTAGATACGCAGTATTTT.

The DNA for the CDR3 is TGTGCCAGCACTGTTACGGGCCTAGCGGGAGTGAATGAGCAGTTCTTC. It translates to CASTVTGLAGVNEQFF. The rearrangement links TRBV6-6 to TRBJ2-1; 10 nucleotides align to TRBD2. CDR1 is MNHNY and CDR2 is SVGAGI in the germline V gene (reference sequence). This CDR3 is built from 16 residues. V gave up 7 bases and J gave up 7 bases; unmatched junction bases: 13.

CDR3 sequence reads: CAWSPGKETQYF. The CDR3, as DNA: TGTGCCTGGAGTCCGGGAAAAGAGACCCAGTACTTC. This chain uses TRBV30 with TRBJ2-5; D possibly corresponds to TRBD2 (5 bases). Trimming removed 2 bases from V and 3 bases from J, with 7 bases in between. Germline V gene lookup returns CDR1 GTSNPN and CDR2 SVGIG (reference sequence). The CDR3 sequence is 12 residues long.

This rearrangement joins TRBV6-5 to TRBJ1-1; no definite D call. CDR3 length: 12 residues. CDR1 and CDR2 (germline): MNHEY, SVGAGI. Trimming cost V 5 bases and J 5 bases, with 9 bases left between them. The chain's CDR3 is CASSPGWTEAFF. The DNA for the CDR3 is TGTGCCAGCAGTCCGGGGTGGACTGAAGCTTTCTTT.

V and J are TRBV6-5 and TRBJ2-1; tentative D call: TRBD2 (6 bases). Germline V CDR1 and CDR2: MNHEY, SVGAGI. The V end was cut by 2 bases, the J end by 0 bases, with 8 bases between. The CDR3 runs 15 residues. As DNA, the CDR3 is TGTGCCAGCAGTTACGGCGGGATCTCCTACAATGAGCAGTTCTTC. It translates to CASSYGGISYNEQFF.

CDR3 in DNA: TGTGCCAGCAGCCAAGTGGGACTAGAACCCGGGGAGCTGTTTTTT. Protein: CASSQVGLEPGELFF. J is TRBJ2-2 and V is TRBV4-2, with TRBD2 matching 8 bases. The CDR3 is made up of 15 amino acids. J lost 6 bases, V lost 1 base, and 4 bases had no gene match. Germline V gene sequence: CDR1 LGHNA, CDR2 YNFKEQ.

The CDR3 reads CASSPHPVNTGELFF. CDR3 nucleotide sequence: TGTGCCAGCTCACCTCACCCGGTGAACACCGGGGAGCTGTTTTTT. V is TRBV18 and J is TRBJ2-2; D remains ambiguous. Germline V CDR1 and CDR2: KGHSH, LQKENI. There are 15 residues in the CDR3. The V and J ends lost 3 bases and 1 base respectively, with 9 bases between them.

This chain uses TRBV6-6 with TRBJ2-5; 7 nucleotides align to TRBD2. The germline CDR1 and CDR2 sequences are MNHNY and SVGAGI (reference sequence). V dropped 4 bases and J dropped 5; count of bases not matched to a gene: 10. The CDR3 is 15 amino acids. The CDR3 is CASSSLLGEGETQYF. CDR3 in DNA: TGTGCCAGCAGTTCTCTTCTTGGGGAGGGGGAGACCCAGTACTTC.

The chain combines TRBV11-3 with TRBJ2-3; D gene ambiguous. There are 14 residues in the CDR3. V lost 3 bases and J lost 1, with 8 bases in between. Germline V lookup: CDR1 SGHNT, CDR2 YENEEA. DNA for the CDR3: TGTGCCAGCAGCTTCAGTTACGGCACAGATACGCAGTATTTT. Residues: CASSFSYGTDTQYF.

The rearrangement links TRBV28 to TRBJ1-5; possible D gene TRBD1, 6 bases. The germline gives CDR1 MDHEN, CDR2 SYDVKM. CDR3 size: 14 residues. V shed 8 bases and J shed 5 bases, with 16 bases lying between them. In DNA form, the CDR3 reads TGTGCCAGCGGGTTAGGGCCAGGGGATCAGCCCCAGCATTTT. It specifies CASGLGPGDQPQHF.

The chain is built from TRBV4-2 and TRBJ1-5; the D gene is possibly TRBD1 (5 bases). The CDR3 is made up of 16 amino acids. Trimming stripped 3 bases from V and 0 bases from J, with 12 bases between. CDR1 is LGHNA, CDR2 YNFKEQ, per germline. The CDR3 is CASSHQGQGSNQPQHF. The CDR3 DNA follows: TGTGCCAGCAGCCACCAAGGTCAGGGTAGCAATCAGCCCCAGCATTTT.

This chain joins TRBV19 and TRBJ2-1; 12 bases are shared with TRBD2. Per the germline V gene, CDR1 is LNHDA and CDR2 is SQIVND (reference sequence). The V segment lost 10 bases and the J segment 4 bases; nucleotides outside the gene matches: 11. The CDR3 is 16 residues long. As DNA, the CDR3 is TGTGCCACTCCCCCTGATGGACTAGCGGGGTACAATGAGCAGTTCTTC. This gives the protein CATPPDGLAGYNEQFF.

The V gene is TRBV7-2, the J gene TRBJ2-7; 7 nucleotides agree with TRBD1. Germline loops: CDR1 SGHTA, CDR2 FQGNSA. The CDR3 sequence is 13 residues long. Trimming removed 4 bases from V and 2 bases from J; junction bases left unmatched: 2. CDR3 region: CASSYRGAYEQYF. The CDR3 coding sequence is TGTGCCAGCAGCTACAGGGGAGCCTACGAGCAGTACTTC.

The gene calls are TRBV25-1 and TRBJ2-5, with D possibly matching TRBD1 (6 bases). Gene TRBJ2-7 matches the end of the DNA better, so the J call may be wrong. CDR1 MGHDK and CDR2 SYGVNS come from the germline V gene. The CDR3 runs 13 residues. This CDR3 reads CASRSGQTYEQYF. The CDR3 DNA is TGTGCCAGCCGCTCCGGACAGACCTACGAGCAGTACTTC.

The chain joins TRBV30 to TRBJ2-7; the match to TRBD2 covers 8 bases. Germline V CDR1 and CDR2: GTSNPN, SVGIG (reference sequence). CDR3 size: 13 residues. J gave up 2 bases and V 2 bases, and 2 bases lay outside the gene matches. The CDR3 DNA sequence: TGTGCCTGGAGTAGCGGGGGTGCCTACGAGCAGTACTTC. Protein: CAWSSGGAYEQYF.

The chain has TRBV13 and TRBJ2-2, with D maybe TRBD1 (6 bases). V was trimmed by 2 bases and J by 6 bases, leaving 10 bases between them. Germline loops: CDR1 PRHDT, CDR2 FYEKMQ (reference sequence). The CDR3 has 14 amino acids. The CDR3 nucleotides read TGTGCCAGCAGCTTATTACAGGGCTCCGGGGAGCTGTTTTTT. Translating gives CASSLLQGSGELFF.

V gene TRBV6-1 combines with J gene TRBJ2-1; D possibly corresponds to TRBD1 (6 bases). The CDR3 extends over 12 amino acids. Trimming cost V 3 bases and J 6 bases, with 6 bases left between them. Looked up from germline, CDR1 is MNHNS and CDR2 is SASEGT. Here the CDR3 reads CASSDRGNEQFF. The DNA for the CDR3 is TGTGCCAGCAGTGACAGGGGCAATGAGCAGTTCTTC.

This chain's CDR3 is CASSLDLGQAVTEAFF. The CDR3 DNA sequence: TGTGCCAGCAGTTTAGATCTGGGACAGGCCGTTACTGAAGCTTTCTTT. This chain uses TRBV27 with TRBJ1-1; TRBD1 matches 8 bases. The germline V gene encodes CDR1 MNHEY and CDR2 SMNVEV (reference sequence). The V gene end was trimmed by 2 bases and the J gene end by 5 bases; junction bases not matched to a gene: 10. The CDR3 consists of 16 residues.

Regarding this clone: Its ends do not fully match the called genes, so a read error is possible. The chain employs TRBV6-1 and TRBJ2-7; weak D call: TRBD1 (5 bases). CDR3 length: 12 residues. Germline V gene data show CDR1 as MNHNS and CDR2 as SASEGT. The CDR3 nucleotides read TGTGCCAGCAGAGAAGGGGCCCACGAGCAGTACTTC. This gives the protein CASREGAHEQYF.

The V call is TRBV5-1, the J call TRBJ2-1, with D perhaps TRBD1 (6 bases). The V end lost 4 bases, the J end lost 7 bases, and 21 bases lay between the germline ends. This CDR3 is built from 16 residues. Looked up from germline, CDR1 is SGHRS and CDR2 is YFSETQ. In DNA, the CDR3 is TGCGCCAGCAGCCCGGGGTCCCAGGGGCGAACGAATGAGCAGTTCTTC. It specifies CASSPGSQGRTNEQFF.

This chain joins TRBV7-8 and TRBJ1-4, with D unresolved. The CDR3 has 14 amino acids. Trimming removed 3 bases from V and 2 bases from J, with 7 bases in between. Germline lookup yields CDR1 SGHVS and CDR2 FQNEAQ. CDR3: CASSFSLTNEKLFF. The DNA of the CDR3 is TGTGCCAGCAGCTTTAGTTTGACTAATGAAAAACTGTTTTTT.